This is a list of T cell receptor beta chains from one sample in a study of blood T cell repertoires in COVID-19. Profiling relied on immunoSEQ multiplex PCR, and the TCRdb table lists in-frame clones only, not all of them. The sample lists over 300,000 clones, over 75% seen once, with over 0.9% in the top ten. Material: PBMCs or T cells enriched from blood (not recorded which). The receptors derive from a woman aged 30 to 39 with acute COVID-19. Both conserved end residues are part of each CDR3. A D gene is named only where the DNA matches it firmly. Only some rows state a clone size, as once, few, many or a class for expanded clones.

D gene	J gene	V gene	clone size	CDR3 DNA	CDR3 protein
TRBD1	TRBJ2-2	TRBV7-3	NA	TGTGCCAGCGGGACAGGGGGATCTACCGGGGAGCTGTTTTTT	CASGTGGSTGELFF
NA	TRBJ1-5	TRBV19	NA	TGTGCCAGTAGCCCCTTGGCGGGAAGCAATCAGCCCCAGCATTTT	CASSPLAGSNQPQHF
NA	TRBJ1-6	TRBV10-2	NA	TGCGCCAGCAGAATAGGACAGCTACATTCACCCCTCCACTTT	CASRIGQLHSPLHF
NA	TRBJ2-5	TRBV4-3	NA	TGCGCCAGCAGCCAAGGGCCATCACAAGAGACCCAGTACTTC	CASSQGPSQETQYF
NA	TRBJ2-7	TRBV19	NA	TGTGCCAGTACTTCGCCAGGGCAGGGACACTACGAGCAGTACTTC	CASTSPGQGHYEQYF
NA	TRBJ1-1	TRBV5-1	NA	TGCGCCAGCAGCTTGGCCGTCGTCGGGGGGAACACTGAAGCTTTCTTT	CASSLAVVGGNTEAFF
NA	TRBJ1-3	TRBV5-6	NA	TGTGCCAGCAGCCGGAATGGACAGAAGGACTCTGGAAACACCATATATTTT	CASSRNGQKDSGNTIYF
NA	TRBJ2-3	TRBV11-2	NA	TGTGCCAGCAGCTTTAGACTGGATAGCACAGATACGCAGTATTTT	CASSFRLDSTDTQYF
TRBD1	TRBJ2-7	TRBV18	NA	TGTGCCAGCTCAGCACCCGGACAGGACTACGAGCAGTACTTC	CASSAPGQDYEQYF
TRBD2	TRBJ2-3	TRBV7-8	NA	TGTGCCAGCAGCCACGGGACGGGACTAGCGGGGGCCCTTAGCACAGATACGCAGTATTTT	CASSHGTGLAGALSTDTQYF
TRBD2	TRBJ2-1	TRBV19	NA	TGTGCCAGTAGTAAACTAGCGGGGGGCTACAATGAGCAGTTCTTC	CASSKLAGGYNEQFF
TRBD1	TRBJ2-7	TRBV6-2/TRBV6-3	NA	TGTGCCAGCAGTTCGACCGGGACAGTGTACGAGCAGTACTTC	CASSSTGTVYEQYF
NA	TRBJ1-6	TRBV9	NA	TGTGCCAGCAGCGTAACGGACAGCGGGAATAATTCACCCCTCCACTTT	CASSVTDSGNNSPLHF
TRBD2	TRBJ2-1	TRBV19	NA	TGTGCCAGTAGTATAGAAGCGGGGAGAGACAATGAGCAGTTCTTC	CASSIEAGRDNEQFF
TRBD1	TRBJ1-1	TRBV27	NA	TGTGCCAGCAGTTCGGGACAGAGAGACACTGAAGCTTTCTTT	CASSSGQRDTEAFF
NA	TRBJ1-2	TRBV7-9	NA	TGTGCCAGCAGCTTCCCGGGACATGGGGGCGATGGCTACACCTTC	CASSFPGHGGDGYTF
TRBD1	TRBJ1-5	TRBV24-1	NA	TGTGCCACCAGTGATCCTCGGACAGGGAAAGGTGCTCAGCCCCAGCATTTT	CATSDPRTGKGAQPQHF
NA	TRBJ1-2	TRBV5-8	few	TGTGCCAGCATCCCCCGAGGACAGAACTATGGCTACACCTTC	CASIPRGQNYGYTF
NA	TRBJ1-6	TRBV24-1	NA	TGTGCCACCAGTGAAAGGGGATGGAATTCACCCCTCCACTTT	CATSERGWNSPLHF
NA	TRBJ2-7	TRBV19	NA	TGTGCCAGTAGTATAGCCCCACAGGGCCCCTACGAGCAGTACTTC	CASSIAPQGPYEQYF
NA	TRBJ1-4	TRBV6-5	NA	TGTGCCAGCAAAAGAGCGACTAATGAAAAACTGTTTTTT	CASKRATNEKLFF
TRBD1	TRBJ1-1	TRBV19	once	TGTGCCAGTAAAAACAGGGGACGCCAGGGGAACACTGAAGCTTTCTTT	CASKNRGRQGNTEAFF
TRBD1	TRBJ1-2	TRBV30	NA	TGTGCCTGGGAGAAGACAGGGGGCACCTATTACTATGGCTACACCTTC	CAWEKTGGTYYYGYTF
TRBD1	TRBJ1-2	TRBV7-2	NA	TGTGCCAGCAGCATCCCCGGGACAGGGGGTCGGAAAGGCTACACCTTC	CASSIPGTGGRKGYTF
NA	TRBJ1-1	TRBV2	NA	TGTGCCAGCAGTGAGGGACGGGGGATGAACACTGAAGCTTTCTTT	CASSEGRGMNTEAFF
TRBD2	TRBJ2-3	TRBV10-3	NA	TGTGCCACCCTCGTCGGGACTAGCGGTACAGATACGCAGTATTTT	CATLVGTSGTDTQYF
TRBD2	TRBJ2-3	TRBV5-1	NA	TGCGCCAGCAGCTTGAATTGGGGACTAGCCGCAGATACGCAGTATTTT	CASSLNWGLAADTQYF
TRBD1	TRBJ1-2	TRBV2	NA	TGTGCCAGCAGGATGGACAGGGGTGGCTACACCTTC	CASRMDRGGYTF
NA	TRBJ2-7	TRBV19	NA	TGTGCCAGTAGACCTTGGACATCCTACGAGCAGTACTTC	CASRPWTSYEQYF
NA	TRBJ2-1	TRBV3-1/TRBV3-2	NA	TGTGCCAGCAGCCAAGATCGGGGGGAGCAGTTCTTC	CASSQDRGEQFF
NA	TRBJ1-2	TRBV30	NA	TGTGCCTGGACGCGTGCGTTATATGGCTACACCTTC	CAWTRALYGYTF
TRBD1	TRBJ2-7	TRBV4-1	NA	TGCGCCAGCAGCCAGGGACAGGGCACCTACGAGCAGTACTTC	CASSQGQGTYEQYF
TRBD2	TRBJ2-7	TRBV18	NA	TGTGCCAGCTCACCAGAAGGACTAGCGCCGGGGTACGAGCAGTACTTC	CASSPEGLAPGYEQYF
TRBD1	TRBJ2-7	TRBV6-5	NA	TGTGCCAGCAAACAGGGGGCCCCCTACGAGCAGTACTTC	CASKQGAPYEQYF
TRBD1	TRBJ2-2	TRBV5-5	NA	TGTGCCAGCAGCATACAGGGGGGCACCGGGGAGCTGTTTTTT	CASSIQGGTGELFF
NA	TRBJ2-2	TRBV9	NA	TGTGCCAGCAGCGTATCACAAGGGGGGGTTCCCGGGGAGCTGTTTTTT	CASSVSQGGVPGELFF
NA	TRBJ1-1	TRBV15	NA	TGTGCCACCAGCCCTGAGGGGAGGGGAATGAACACTGAAGCTTTCTTT	CATSPEGRGMNTEAFF
TRBD2	TRBJ2-1	TRBV9	NA	TGTGCCAGCAGCGTGCGGGGGGGGTTTGATGAGCAGTTCTTC	CASSVRGGFDEQFF
TRBD1	TRBJ1-5	TRBV11-3	NA	TGTGCCAGCAGCTTAATTTACAGGGGCACTCAGCCCCAGCATTTT	CASSLIYRGTQPQHF
NA	TRBJ1-2	TRBV19	once	TGTGCCAGTAGTATCATGGGCCAGTTGCTTGGCTACACCTTC	CASSIMGQLLGYTF
NA	TRBJ1-4	TRBV29-1	once	TGCAGCGTTGAACTAGGGGACCTCCGGGGGGCGAAACTGTTTTTT	CSVELGDLRGAKLFF
TRBD1	TRBJ1-5	TRBV6-6	few	TGTGCCAGCAGTAGCCCAGGGGGGCGCCAACAGCCCCAGCATTTT	CASSSPGGRQQPQHF
NA	TRBJ1-5	TRBV6-5	NA	TGTGCCAGCGCCAGGACACGGAATCAGCCCCAGCATTTT	CASARTRNQPQHF
NA	TRBJ1-3	TRBV19	NA	TGTGCCAGTAGTATTGGTACAGGGTACTCTGGAAACACCATATATTTT	CASSIGTGYSGNTIYF
TRBD1	TRBJ1-1	TRBV7-6	few	TGTGCCAGCAGCTTAAACGCAGGGGGATACACTGAAGCTTTCTTT	CASSLNAGGYTEAFF
NA	TRBJ1-2	TRBV7-9	NA	TGTGCCAGCAGCCGCGTGCGGCAGGGTCTTTCTCGGGACTATGGCTACACCTTC	CASSRVRQGLSRDYGYTF
TRBD1	TRBJ1-5	TRBV5-1	NA	TGCGCCAGCAGCGAAACAGGGGGTTATCAGCCCCAGCATTTT	CASSETGGYQPQHF
NA	TRBJ1-5	TRBV7-2	few	TGTGCCAGCAGCTTCTACCTCAATCAGCCCCAGCATTTT	CASSFYLNQPQHF